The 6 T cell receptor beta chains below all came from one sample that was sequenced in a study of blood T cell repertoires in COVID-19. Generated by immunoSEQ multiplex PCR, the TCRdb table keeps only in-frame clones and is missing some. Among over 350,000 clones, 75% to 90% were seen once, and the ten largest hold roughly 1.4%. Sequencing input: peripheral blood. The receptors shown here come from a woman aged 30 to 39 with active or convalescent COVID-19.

The CDR3 is CASSQHPGNTEAFF. As DNA, the CDR3 is TGTGCCAGCAGCCAACATCCGGGAAACACTGAAGCTTTCTTT. This chain links TRBV3-1 (or the pseudogene TRBV3-2) with TRBJ1-1; D not resolved. The germline V and J ends were trimmed by 2 bases and 2 bases, with 9 bases remaining between them. Germline CDR1 and CDR2: LGHDT and YNNKEL (reference sequence). The CDR3 length is 14 residues.

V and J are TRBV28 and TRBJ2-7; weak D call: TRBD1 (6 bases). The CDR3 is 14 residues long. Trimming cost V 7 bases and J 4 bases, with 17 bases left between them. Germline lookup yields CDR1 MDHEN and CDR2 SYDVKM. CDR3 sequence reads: CASTSGAGAYEQYF. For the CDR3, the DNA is TGTGCCAGCACCTCCGGGGCAGGGGCGTACGAGCAGTACTTC.

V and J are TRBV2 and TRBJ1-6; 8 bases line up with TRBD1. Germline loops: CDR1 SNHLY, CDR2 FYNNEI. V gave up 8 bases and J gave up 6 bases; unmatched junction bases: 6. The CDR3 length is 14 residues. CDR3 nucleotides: TGTGCCAGCGGGACCGGACAGGGTAATTCACCCCTCCACTTT. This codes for CASGTGQGNSPLHF.

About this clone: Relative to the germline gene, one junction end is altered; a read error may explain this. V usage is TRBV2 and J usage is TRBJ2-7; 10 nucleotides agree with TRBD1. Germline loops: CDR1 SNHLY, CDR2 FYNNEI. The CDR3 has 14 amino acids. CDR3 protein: CASREGQGAYEQYF. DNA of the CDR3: TGTGCCAGCAGGGAAGGACAGGGGGCCTACGAGCAGTACTTC. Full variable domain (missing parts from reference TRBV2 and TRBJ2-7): EPEVTQTPSHQVTQMGQEVILRCVPISNHLYFYWYRQILGQKVEFLVSFYNNEISEKSEIFDDQFSVERPDGSNFTLKIRSTKLEDSAMYFCASREGQGAYEQYFGPGTRLTVT.

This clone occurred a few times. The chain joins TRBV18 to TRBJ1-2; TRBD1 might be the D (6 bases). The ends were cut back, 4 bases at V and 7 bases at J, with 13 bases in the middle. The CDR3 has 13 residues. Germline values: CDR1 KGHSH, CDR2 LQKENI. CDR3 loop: CASSQQGSSGYTF. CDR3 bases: TGTGCCAGCTCACAACAGGGTTCGTCTGGCTACACCTTC.

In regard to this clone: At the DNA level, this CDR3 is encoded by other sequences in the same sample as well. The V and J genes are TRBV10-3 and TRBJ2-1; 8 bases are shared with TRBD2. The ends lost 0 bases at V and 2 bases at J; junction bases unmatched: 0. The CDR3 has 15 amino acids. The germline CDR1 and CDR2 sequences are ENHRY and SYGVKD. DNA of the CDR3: TGTGCCATCAGTGAGTCTAGCGGGGCCTACAATGAGCAGTTCTTC. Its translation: CAISESSGAYNEQFF.